This is a list of T cell receptor beta chains from one sample in a study of cytomegalovirus exposure and HLA in healthy donors. The assay was immunoSEQ multiplex PCR, and TCRdb's table has in-frame clones only and misses some. The profile covers over 150,000 clones, with 75% appearing a single time and 2.5% to 3.5% taken by the ten largest. What was sequenced was PBMCs. The receptor source for this set is a woman in her 50s in good health and CMV-seropositive. CDR3s include the opening cysteine and the closing phenylalanine or tryptophan. A D gene is named only where the DNA matches it firmly. Expanded clones get a size class; other rows say once, few or many, or leave the size out.

>TRBV6-1|NA|TRBD1|TRBJ1-5
CASSESNQGGNQPQHF
TGTGCCAGCAGTGAATCTAACCAGGGGGGCAATCAGCCCCAGCATTTT
>TRBV20-1|few|NA|TRBJ2-1
CSARAVNEQFF
TGCAGTGCTAGAGCAGTAAATGAGCAGTTCTTC
>TRBV5-1|NA|NA|TRBJ1-1
CASSLNFGNTEAFF
TGCGCCAGCAGCTTGAATTTCGGGAACACTGAAGCTTTCTTT
>TRBV15|NA|TRBD1|TRBJ1-2
CATSRDSQGGGYTF
TGTGCCACCAGCAGAGATTCGCAGGGGGGCGGCTACACCTTC
>TRBV7-3|NA|TRBD2|TRBJ2-7
CASTRLAGEPKTYEQYF
TGTGCCAGCACCCGACTAGCGGGGGAGCCCAAAACCTACGAGCAGTACTTC
>TRBV11-1|NA|TRBD1|TRBJ2-5
CASSNQQGVVETQYF
TGTGCCAGCAGTAACCAACAGGGGGTGGTCGAGACCCAGTACTTC
>TRBV9|once|TRBD2|TRBJ2-5
CASSVEWEGTQYF
TGTGCCAGCAGCGTAGAGTGGGAGGGGACCCAGTACTTC
>TRBV9|NA|NA|TRBJ2-2
CASSADTGELFF
TGTGCCAGCAGCGCGGACACCGGGGAGCTGTTTTTT
>TRBV9|NA|NA|TRBJ1-1
CASSVESDTEAFF
TGTGCCAGCAGCGTCGAATCGGACACTGAAGCTTTCTTT
>TRBV19|NA|TRBD1|TRBJ1-2
CASRRQGVNYGYTF
TGTGCCAGTAGGCGACAGGGGGTAAACTATGGCTACACCTTC
>TRBV5-1|once|NA|TRBJ2-1
CASSLGASLETGEQFF
TGCGCCAGCAGCTTGGGCGCTAGCCTAGAAACGGGTGAGCAGTTCTTC
>TRBV2|NA|NA|TRBJ1-2
CASSDTQGPSSGYTF
TGTGCCAGCAGTGATACCCAGGGGCCGTCATCGGGCTACACCTTC
>TRBV10-1|NA|TRBD1|TRBJ1-5
CASSEAYRGNSNQPQHF
TGCGCCAGCAGTGAGGCCTACAGGGGGAATAGCAATCAGCCCCAGCATTTT
>TRBV4-2|once|TRBD2|TRBJ2-7
CASSQVSGLTYEQYF
TGTGCCAGCAGCCAAGTTAGCGGGCTAACCTACGAGCAGTACTTC
>TRBV19|NA|NA|TRBJ1-5
CASSMGGYNQPQHF
TGTGCCAGTAGTATGGGAGGCTACAATCAGCCCCAGCATTTT
>TRBV2|NA|TRBD1|TRBJ1-4
CASRRTGGNEKLFF
TGTGCCAGCAGAAGGACAGGGGGCAATGAAAAACTGTTTTTT
>TRBV5-1|NA|TRBD2|TRBJ2-7
CASRPGLAYEQYF
TGCGCCAGCAGACCGGGACTAGCTTACGAGCAGTACTTC
>TRBV7-9|NA|NA|TRBJ1-1
CASSPWGVNTEAFF
TGTGCCAGCAGCCCCTGGGGGGTGAACACTGAAGCTTTCTTT
>TRBV30|NA|NA|TRBJ1-5
CAWRAGRNSNQPQHF
TGTGCCTGGAGGGCAGGGCGTAATAGCAATCAGCCCCAGCATTTT
>TRBV4-1|NA|TRBD2|TRBJ2-1
CASSSSGGAVTEQFF
TGCGCCAGCAGCTCTAGCGGGGGGGCGGTAACTGAGCAGTTCTTC
>TRBV6-1|few|NA|TRBJ1-4
CALSGDVTNEKLFF
TGTGCCCTCTCGGGGGACGTAACTAATGAAAAACTGTTTTTT
>TRBV7-9|NA|NA|TRBJ2-3
CASSLVFDRSTDTQYF
TGTGCCAGCAGCTTAGTTTTTGACAGAAGCACAGATACGCAGTATTTT
>TRBV5-1|NA|NA|TRBJ1-2
CASSLDVDRSYYGYTF
TGCGCCAGCAGCTTGGATGTCGACAGGTCTTATTATGGCTACACCTTC
>TRBV5-4|NA|NA|TRBJ2-6
CASSLRGGGANVLTF
TGTGCCAGCAGCTTGCGGGGAGGCGGGGCCAACGTCCTGACTTTC
>TRBV30|NA|NA|TRBJ1-6
CAWSERKNSPLHF
TGTGCCTGGAGTGAGAGAAAGAATTCACCCCTCCACTTT
>TRBV7-9|NA|TRBD2|TRBJ2-3
CASSITSGGADTQYF
TGTGCCAGCAGCATAACTAGCGGGGGGGCAGATACGCAGTATTTT
>TRBV15|NA|TRBD1|TRBJ1-5
CATSRGQGSPQPQHF
TGTGCCACCAGCAGAGGACAGGGTTCCCCTCAGCCCCAGCATTTT
>TRBV7-9|few|TRBD1|TRBJ2-5
CASGIQDRDQETQYF
TGTGCCAGCGGAATACAGGACAGGGACCAAGAGACCCAGTACTTC
>TRBV4-1|NA|NA|TRBJ1-5
CASSQERDNQPQHF
TGCGCCAGCAGCCAAGAGAGGGACAATCAGCCCCAGCATTTT
>TRBV2|NA|NA|TRBJ2-1
CASSEVRDIKIGQFF
TGTGCCAGCAGTGAAGTAAGGGACATAAAGATTGGGCAGTTCTTC
>TRBV5-1|NA|TRBD2|TRBJ2-7
CASSPPGTRGFYEQYF
TGCGCCAGCAGCCCGCCGGGGACTAGGGGTTTTTACGAGCAGTACTTC
>TRBV5-1|NA|TRBD1|TRBJ2-1
CASSAGQGRYNEQFF
TGCGCCAGCAGCGCTGGACAGGGTCGATACAATGAGCAGTTCTTC
>TRBV5-4|NA|TRBD1|TRBJ1-1
CASSTGTALNTEAFF
TGTGCCAGCAGCACCGGGACAGCCTTGAACACTGAAGCTTTCTTT
>TRBV4-2|NA|NA|TRBJ1-5
CASSQVVGSRNQPQHF
TGTGCCAGCAGCCAAGTGGTTGGCAGTCGCAATCAGCCCCAGCATTTT
>TRBV4-1|NA|TRBD1|TRBJ1-1
CASSRTQGASEAFF
TGCGCCAGCAGCCGAACCCAGGGGGCTAGTGAAGCTTTCTTT
>TRBV4-2|NA|NA|TRBJ1-2
CASSQDIGGEGGYTF
TGTGCCAGCAGCCAAGATATCGGAGGGGAGGGTGGCTACACCTTC
>TRBV5-4|NA|NA|TRBJ1-2
CASSLDTDYGYTF
TGTGCCAGCAGCTTGGACACCGACTATGGCTACACCTTC
>TRBV7-9|NA|TRBD1|TRBJ1-6
CASSLWTGEDSNSPLHF
TGTGCCAGCAGCTTATGGACAGGGGAGGACTCTAATTCACCCCTCCACTTT
>TRBV2|NA|NA|TRBJ2-7
CASRPDSYEQYF
TGTGCCAGCAGACCCGACAGCTACGAGCAGTACTTC
>TRBV27|NA|TRBD2|TRBJ2-5
CASSLRSSGGSRGQETQYF
TGTGCCAGCAGTCTAAGGTCTAGCGGGGGATCCAGAGGGCAAGAGACCCAGTACTTC
>TRBV9|few|NA|TRBJ2-3
CASSVNGGRTDTQYF
TGTGCCAGCAGCGTAAATGGAGGGAGGACAGATACGCAGTATTTT
>TRBV4-2|NA|TRBD2|TRBJ2-1
CASSQAAGGTMKQFF
TGTGCCAGCAGCCAAGCAGCGGGGGGTACAATGAAGCAGTTCTTC
>TRBV6-1|few|NA|TRBJ1-6
CASSAGQRRSPLHF
TGTGCCAGCAGTGCTGGACAGCGGCGATCACCCCTCCACTTT